The 22 T cell receptor beta chains listed next were all sequenced from one sample in a study of blood T cell repertoires in COVID-19. Some clones are missing from TCRdb's copy, which holds only in-frame ones; the method was immunoSEQ multiplex PCR. The repertoire holds about 140,000 clones, approximately 80% seen once, with 1.5% to 2% in the top ten. Sequenced: peripheral blood. The source is a human donor in a cohort sampled during active COVID-19.

The chain recombines TRBV3-1 (or the pseudogene TRBV3-2) with TRBJ2-7; no reliable D call. Trimming took 5 bases from V and 9 from J, leaving 20 bases between them. The germline CDR1 and CDR2 sequences are LGHDT and YNNKEL (reference sequence). The CDR3 length is 14 residues. The CDR3 loop is CASSSTRTTGGQYF. In nucleotides, the CDR3 is TGTGCCAGCAGCTCGACGAGAACCACTGGCGGGCAGTACTTC.

This rearrangement joins TRBV3-1 (or the pseudogene TRBV3-2) to TRBJ2-3; D is possibly TRBD2 (6 bases). Per germline, CDR1 LGHDT and CDR2 YNNKEL (reference sequence). This CDR3 spans 18 amino acids. Trimming cost V 3 bases and J 5 bases, with 24 bases left between them. The CDR3 bases are TGTGCCAGCAGCCAGAACCTACCTAGCGCCTCGGTCGGAGATACGCAGTATTTT. This sequence encodes CASSQNLPSASVGDTQYF.

The chain couples TRBV29-1 to TRBJ2-1; perhaps TRBD1 as D (5 bases). Germline CDR1 SQVTM, CDR2 ANQGSEA. V lost 8 bases and J lost 6, with 11 bases in between. This CDR3 spans 11 amino acids. The CDR3 DNA reads as TGCAGCCACGACCAGGGCAATGAGCAGTTCTTC. This encodes CSHDQGNEQFF.

The rearrangement uses TRBV5-6 and TRBJ2-7; 8 positions agree with TRBD2. Per germline, CDR1 SGHDT and CDR2 YYEEEE. The CDR3 covers 16 residues. After removal of 2 bases from V and 7 bases from J, the junction contained 14 bases not matched to a gene. This CDR3 is CASSFGSGSLGGEQYF. CDR3 coding DNA: TGTGCCAGCAGCTTCGGAAGCGGGAGCCTCGGGGGGGAGCAGTACTTC. The entire variable domain, with the rest obtained from reference TRBV5-6 and TRBJ2-7, is as follows: DAGVTQSPTHLIKTRGQQVTLRCSPKSGHDTVSWYQQALGQGPQFIFQYYEEEERQRGNFPDRFSGHQFPNYSSELNVNALLLGDSALYLCASSFGSGSLGGEQYFGPGTRLTVT.

This chain uses TRBV6-5 with TRBJ2-1; weak D call: TRBD1 (5 bases). Germline CDR1 and CDR2: MNHEY and SVGAGI. CDR3 length: 14 residues. V lost 10 bases and J lost 7, with 20 bases in between. CDR3 nucleotides: TGTGCCACAGAAGACTGGGGCATGGAGAATGAGCAGTTCTTC. Translation: CATEDWGMENEQFF.

The chain employs TRBV9 and TRBJ2-7; no definite D call. V lost 0 bases and J lost 0, with 16 bases in between. The CDR3 covers 17 residues. The germline CDR1 and CDR2 sequences are SGDLS and YYNGEE. The CDR3 loop is CASSVGYELPISYEQYF. The DNA for the CDR3 is TGTGCCAGCAGCGTAGGGTATGAGTTGCCGATCTCCTACGAGCAGTACTTC.

This clone was counted only a few times. The rearrangement joins TRBV5-4 to TRBJ1-1; D call uncertain. The CDR3 has 12 amino acids. Germline lookup yields CDR1 SGHNT and CDR2 YYREEE (reference sequence). V was cut by 0 bases and J by 3 bases, with 3 bases left in between. CDR3 nucleotide sequence: TGTGCCAGCAGCTTGGCGGACACTGAAGCTTTCTTT. It translates to CASSLADTEAFF.

The chain links TRBV7-9 to TRBJ2-1; 12 bases match TRBD2. Germline assignment: CDR1 SEHNR and CDR2 FQNEAQ (reference sequence). The ends lost 2 bases at V and 6 bases at J; junction bases unmatched: 5. This CDR3 is 16 amino acids long. The CDR3 here is CASSLIQLAGGNEQFF. DNA of the CDR3: TGTGCCAGCAGCTTAATCCAACTAGCGGGAGGCAATGAGCAGTTCTTC. Variable domain in full (rest from reference TRBV7-9 and TRBJ2-1): DTGVSQNPRHKITKRGQNVTFRCDPISEHNRLYWYRQTLGQGPEFLTYFQNEAQLEKSRLLSDRFSAERPKGSFSTLEIQRTEQGDSAMYLCASSLIQLAGGNEQFFGPGTRLTVL.

The DNA for the CDR3 is TGTGCCAGCAGCTTTGGACTAGCGGAGGGTAATGAGCAGTTCTTC. This gives the protein CASSFGLAEGNEQFF. V and J are TRBV7-9 and TRBJ2-1; the match to TRBD2 covers 10 bases. V shed 3 bases and J 7 bases; nucleotides not matched to a gene: 6. This CDR3 has 15 amino acids. Germline lookup yields CDR1 SEHNR and CDR2 FQNEAQ (reference sequence).

CDR3: CSVEVGPGGNSGELFF. CDR3 sequence (DNA): TGCAGCGTTGAAGTAGGTCCAGGGGGCAATTCCGGGGAGCTGTTTTTT. The chain combines TRBV29-1 with TRBJ2-2, with TRBD1 identical over 8 bases. Germline V gene lookup returns CDR1 SQVTM and CDR2 ANQGSEA. This CDR3 has 16 amino acids. V was clipped by 1 base and J by 6 bases; unmatched bases: 10.

The chain combines TRBV12-2 with TRBJ1-6; TRBD1, as called in the table, went unchecked against the DNA. TRBV12-2 is a recognized pseudogene. This CDR3 comprises 19 residues. The CDR3 here is CASRLRDRPTSLDHSPLHF. DNA for the CDR3: TGTGCAAGTCGCTTGAGGGACAGGCCAACCTCCCTCGATCATTCACCCCTCCACTTT.

The chain is built from TRBV25-1 and TRBJ1-1, with no clear D. Trimming left V 3 bases short and J 4 bases short, with 9 bases between. The CDR3 runs to 13 residues. Germline V gene lookup returns CDR1 MGHDK and CDR2 SYGVNS. DNA for the CDR3: TGTGCCAGCAGTGATATAGTGTTCACTGAAGCTTTCTTT. It is translated as CASSDIVFTEAFF.

The chain employs TRBV9 and TRBJ1-2; TRBD1 agrees at 10 bases. There are 15 residues in the CDR3. Germline V gene data show CDR1 as SGDLS and CDR2 as YYNGEE. V lost 4 bases to trimming and J lost 6 bases; unmatched junction nucleotides: 9. The CDR3 reads CASSTLTGGLNGYTF. The CDR3 DNA sequence: TGTGCCAGCAGCACACTGACAGGGGGCTTAAATGGCTACACCTTC.

The rearrangement joins TRBV6-5 to TRBJ1-5; maybe TRBD1 (6 bases). This CDR3 has 14 amino acids. V lost 5 bases, J lost 5 bases, and 13 bases lay in between. Germline-derived CDR1 and CDR2 are MNHEY and SVGAGI. The CDR3 DNA is TGTGCCAGCAGTCAGGACAGAATTTATCAGCCCCAGCATTTT. Translated, it gives CASSQDRIYQPQHF.

This clone has just one count. The gene calls are TRBV7-3 and TRBJ2-1, with D perhaps TRBD2 (6 bases). V was pared by 2 bases and J by 0 bases, with 11 bases between. This CDR3 is 16 amino acids long. Looked up from germline, CDR1 is SGHTA and CDR2 is FQGTGA. This CDR3 reads CASSLSPTSSYNEQFF. For the CDR3, the DNA is TGTGCCAGCAGCTTATCCCCGACTAGCTCCTACAATGAGCAGTTCTTC.

The V and J genes are TRBV30 and TRBJ2-7; 8 bases fit TRBD1. V was clipped by 0 bases and J by 2 bases; unmatched bases: 3. This CDR3 is built from 14 residues. The germline V gene encodes CDR1 GTSNPN and CDR2 SVGIG (reference sequence). The CDR3 DNA reads as TGTGCCTGGAGTGTACAGGGGGGAGCCTACGAGCAGTACTTC. This encodes CAWSVQGGAYEQYF.

This chain connects TRBV28 to TRBJ1-6, with D possibly matching TRBD1 (5 bases). The length of the CDR3 is 16 residues. The germline gives CDR1 MDHEN, CDR2 SYDVKM. V gave up 3 bases and J gave up 7 bases, with 16 bases separating them. The chain's CDR3 is CASSFSRGPINSPLHF. The CDR3 region has the DNA TGTGCCAGCAGTTTCTCTAGGGGCCCCATCAATTCACCCCTCCACTTT. Looking up the rest from reference TRBV28 and TRBJ1-6 gives the full variable domain: DVKVTQSSRYLVKRTGEKVFLECVQDMDHENMFWYRQDPGLGLRLIYFSYDVKMKEKGDIPEGYSVSREKKERFSLILESASTNQTSMYLCASSFSRGPINSPLHFGNGTRLTVT.

The chain carries TRBV7-9 and TRBJ1-5; maybe TRBD1 (5 bases). Trimming took 10 bases from V and 4 from J, leaving 14 bases between them. Germline CDR1 and CDR2: SEHNR and FQNEAQ (reference sequence). CDR3 size: 13 residues. The CDR3 DNA is TGTGCCACCGGGCCCGGGGGAAATCAGCCCCAGCATTTT. Translated, it gives CATGPGGNQPQHF.

The rearrangement uses TRBV7-3 and TRBJ2-3; TRBD2 agrees at 14 bases. The CDR3 extends over 20 amino acids. CDR1 is SGHTA, CDR2 FQGTGA, per germline. V was pared by 0 bases and J by 2 bases, with 10 bases of the junction left unmatched. Here the CDR3 reads CASSLTPGRTSGRHTDTQYF. The CDR3 nucleotides are TGTGCCAGCAGCTTAACGCCCGGCAGGACTAGCGGGAGGCACACAGATACGCAGTATTTT.

The chain links TRBV27 to TRBJ1-2; 12 bases align to TRBD1. Per germline, CDR1 MNHEY and CDR2 SMNVEV (reference sequence). The CDR3 runs to 13 residues. V lost 6 bases to trimming and J lost 8 bases; unmatched junction nucleotides: 4. The CDR3, as DNA: TGTGCCAGCAGGGGGACAGGGGGCATCGGCTACACCTTC. Its translation is CASRGTGGIGYTF.

The chain couples TRBV3-1 (or the pseudogene TRBV3-2) to TRBJ2-5; D perhaps matches TRBD2 (5 bases). The CDR3 has 14 residues. The ends were cut back, 0 bases at V and 4 bases at J, with 9 bases in the middle. CDR1 and CDR2 from the germline V gene are LGHDT and YNNKEL (reference sequence). The CDR3 spells CASSQEERVETQYF. DNA of the CDR3: TGTGCCAGCAGCCAAGAGGAGAGGGTAGAGACCCAGTACTTC.

The V gene is TRBV4-3, the J gene TRBJ1-2; tentative D call: TRBD1 (6 bases). Germline CDR1 LGHNA, CDR2 YSLEER. The CDR3 runs 16 residues. Trimming removed 1 base at V and 5 bases at J, with 17 bases between. Written as DNA, the CDR3 is TGCGCCAGCAGCCAAGGGTCGGGGGGCGGGATGTATGGCTACACCTTC. The encoded protein is CASSQGSGGGMYGYTF.